This TCR beta chain emerged from a study of post-analysis software for immune sequencing data. In this sample, this clonotype turned up a few times. Its antigen is still unknown. This CDR3 region has 16 residues. V lost 0 bases and J 0 bases, leaving 9 bases between the germline ends. General study results and limits: Patients showed TRBV5-6, TRBV5-1 and TRBV20-1 among a few TRBV segments more frequent than in controls. Strong same-batch co-clustering of samples appeared with F measure clustering.

cDNA libraries for TCR beta contained unique molecular identifiers. TCRdb passed the PCR reads through MiXCR, listing each CDR3 protein once. The sample has some 260,000 distinct CDR3 sequences, about 40% seen once; the top ten hold under 5.5%. The chain combines TRBV12-3 or TRBV12-4 with TRBJ1-3, with D unclear. This TCR derives from a girl aged 10-17 years with multiple sclerosis. Sample: blood. The CDR3 sequence is CASSLAGRNSGNTIYF. Here the CDR3 DNA reads TGTGCCAGCAGTTTAGCCGGACGGAACTCTGGAAACACCATATATTTT.